These 14 T cell receptor beta chains came from one sample sequenced in a study of T-cell reconstitution after alpha-beta-depleted transplantation in children. Preparation of the TCRbeta library was carried out with unique molecular identifiers. MiXCR, applied by TCRdb to the PCR reads, yields one record per CDR3 protein. The data hold a few hundred thousand distinct CDR3 sequences, with around 10% observed a single time. The input for sequencing was PBMCs from the stem cell graft donor, taken from the stem cell graft. The receptors stem from a human donor who donated a stem cell graft to a child with acute lymphoblastic leukemia.

V and J are TRBV9 and TRBJ2-2; TRBD2 matches 11 bases. Germline lookup yields CDR1 SGDLS and CDR2 YYNGEE. The CDR3 runs to 15 residues. V lost 3 bases, J lost 3 bases, and 1 base stayed unmatched. The CDR3 DNA sequence: TGTGCCAGCAGCGCTAGCGGGAGGCACACCGGGGAGCTGTTTTTT. This translates into CASSASGRHTGELFF. The full variable domain, completed using reference TRBV9 and TRBJ2-2, is DSGVTQTPKHLITATGQRVTLRCSPRSGDLSVYWYQQSLDQGLQFLIQYYNGEERAKGNILERFSAQQFPDLHSELNLSSLELGDSALYFCASSASGRHTGELFFGEGSRLTVL.

In this sample, this clonotype turned up a few times. The CDR3 DNA reads as TGTGCCAGCAGCTCCGAGCGGGCCAACCGCCCAGAGACCCAGTACTTC. It yields the protein CASSSERANRPETQYF. The chain joins TRBV7-2 to TRBJ2-5; the D gene is possibly TRBD2 (6 bases). Trimming pared 4 bases from V and 4 bases from J, leaving 19 bases between. Germline lookup yields CDR1 SGHTA and CDR2 FQGNSA. The CDR3 is made up of 16 amino acids.

The chain recombines TRBV7-9 with TRBJ2-2, with D possibly called TRBD1 or TRBD2 (6 bases each). This CDR3 region has 16 residues. Trimming took 3 bases from V and 4 from J, leaving 15 bases between them. Germline values: CDR1 SEHNR, CDR2 FQNEAQ (reference sequence). CDR3 in DNA: TGTGCCAGCAGCTTTGCCGGGGGCCTGATCACCGGGGAGCTGTTTTTT. This codes for CASSFAGGLITGELFF. The whole variable domain, remainder taken from reference TRBV7-9 and TRBJ2-2, is DTGVSQNPRHKITKRGQNVTFRCDPISEHNRLYWYRQTLGQGPEFLTYFQNEAQLEKSRLLSDRFSAERPKGSFSTLEIQRTEQGDSAMYLCASSFAGGLITGELFFGEGSRLTVL.

In this sample, this clonotype turned up once. CDR3 sequence: CSAPRQGGRGYTF. Here the CDR3 DNA reads TGCAGTGCCCCCCGTCAGGGTGGACGGGGCTACACCTTC. The chain is built from TRBV20-1 and TRBJ1-2; TRBD1 is a possible D gene (5 bases). Germline V CDR1 and CDR2: DFQATT, SNEGSKA (reference sequence). The length of the CDR3 is 13 residues. Trimming took 6 bases from V and 8 from J, leaving 19 bases between them.

This clonotype was detected only a few times. The V and J genes are TRBV6-1 and TRBJ2-7; D tentatively reads TRBD1 or TRBD2 (5 bases each). CDR1 and CDR2 (germline): MNHNS, SASEGT. The CDR3 runs 13 residues. Trimming removed 8 bases from V and 2 bases from J, with 13 bases in between. This chain's CDR3 is CASGPGRTYEQYF. In nucleotides, the CDR3 is TGTGCCAGCGGGCCAGGGAGAACCTACGAGCAGTACTTC.

This clonotype appeared many times. This chain joins TRBV7-9 and TRBJ2-2; perhaps TRBD1 as D (6 bases). Germline lookup yields CDR1 SEHNR and CDR2 FQNEAQ (reference sequence). Trimming removed 6 bases at V and 1 base at J, with 12 bases between. This CDR3 is built from 15 residues. The CDR3 protein is CASSPPGQNTGELFF. The CDR3 region has the DNA TGTGCCAGCAGTCCTCCGGGACAGAACACCGGGGAGCTGTTTTTT.

Only a few counts were recorded for this clonotype. The rearrangement links TRBV5-1 to TRBJ1-1; the D is unclear. This CDR3 comprises 14 residues. V dropped 4 bases and J dropped 0 bases, with 10 bases sitting between them. Germline V CDR1 and CDR2: SGHRS, YFSETQ. This CDR3 reads CASSAGDMNTEAFF. The CDR3 DNA follows: TGCGCCAGCAGCGCCGGGGATATGAACACTGAAGCTTTCTTT.

This clonotype was detected many times. This sequence joins TRBV5-1 and TRBJ2-3; 9 bases map to TRBD2. The length of the CDR3 is 16 residues. V lost 0 bases and J lost 3; bases outside the gene matches: 5. Germline V CDR1 and CDR2: SGHRS, YFSETQ. CDR3 region: CASSLGLAAVTDTQYF. The CDR3 DNA sequence: TGCGCCAGCAGCTTGGGACTAGCGGCCGTTACAGATACGCAGTATTTT.

This clonotype was counted many times. V gene TRBV4-2 combines with J gene TRBJ2-5; 7 positions match TRBD1. V was clipped by 1 base and J by 5 bases; unmatched bases: 10. Germline assignment: CDR1 LGHNA and CDR2 YNFKEQ. CDR3 length equals 16 residues. The CDR3 reads CASSQVETGVRETQYF. CDR3 sequence (DNA): TGTGCCAGCAGCCAAGTCGAAACAGGGGTCAGGGAGACCCAGTACTTC.

This clonotype appeared a few times. This chain uses TRBV27 with TRBJ2-7, with D unclear. Trimming left V 5 bases short and J 4 bases short, with 15 bases between. The CDR3 contains 14 residues. Germline CDR1 is MNHEY and CDR2 is SMNVEV (reference sequence). CDR3 sequence: CASSPRSPYYEQYF. In DNA, the CDR3 is TGTGCCAGCAGTCCCCGCTCTCCTTATTACGAGCAGTACTTC.

This clonotype has a handful of counts. V usage is TRBV30 and J usage is TRBJ2-1, with D hard to call. V was clipped by 0 bases and J by 10 bases, with 10 bases between them. Per germline, CDR1 GTSNPN and CDR2 SVGIG (reference sequence). The CDR3 spans 12 residues. The CDR3 DNA follows: TGTGCCTGGAGTGTACTTACCGGAGAGCAGTTCTTC. Translated, it gives CAWSVLTGEQFF.

This clonotype was observed at least ten times. The rearrangement uses TRBV29-1 and TRBJ2-1; TRBD2 matches at 8 bases. The CDR3 is 10 amino acids. The V and J ends lost 5 bases and 10 bases, in that order; junction bases with no gene match: 1. The germline V gene has CDR1 SQVTM and CDR2 ANQGSEA. The CDR3 DNA sequence: TGCAGCGTTAGACTAGCGGAGCAGTTCTTC. Its translation: CSVRLAEQFF.

This clonotype turned up a few times. The V gene is TRBV7-2, the J gene TRBJ2-7, with 12 bases identical to TRBD2. The trim removed 0 bases at V and 1 base at J, leaving 7 bases unmatched. CDR3 length equals 18 residues. Germline values: CDR1 SGHTA, CDR2 FQGNSA. The CDR3 here is CASSLAVQGLAGSYEQYF. For the CDR3, the DNA is TGTGCCAGCAGCTTAGCGGTACAAGGACTAGCGGGGTCCTACGAGCAGTACTTC.

This clonotype was seen only a few times. This chain connects TRBV6-5 to TRBJ1-1; perhaps TRBD1 as D (6 bases). CDR3 length equals 15 residues. CDR1 MNHEY and CDR2 SVGAGI come from the germline V gene. The V end lost 3 bases, the J end lost 0 bases, and 11 bases lay between the germline ends. CDR3 DNA: TGTGCCAGCAGTTATTCGGGACAATTGAACACTGAAGCTTTCTTT. Amino acid sequence: CASSYSGQLNTEAFF.